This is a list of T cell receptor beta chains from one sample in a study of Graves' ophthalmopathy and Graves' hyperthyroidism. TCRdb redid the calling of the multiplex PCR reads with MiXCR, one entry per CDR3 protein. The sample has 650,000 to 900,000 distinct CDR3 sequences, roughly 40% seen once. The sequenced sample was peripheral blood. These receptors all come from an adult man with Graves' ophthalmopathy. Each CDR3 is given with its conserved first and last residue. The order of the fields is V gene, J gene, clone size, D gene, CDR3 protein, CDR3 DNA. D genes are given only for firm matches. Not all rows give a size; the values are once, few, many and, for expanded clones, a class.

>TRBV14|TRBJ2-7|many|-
CASSQDEGYEQYF
TGTGCCAGCAGCCAAGATGAGGGGTACGAGCAGTACTTC
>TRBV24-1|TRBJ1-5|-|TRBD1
CASRRGQGGNQPQHF
TGTGCCAGCAGGCGTGGACAGGGTGGTAATCAGCCCCAGCATTTT
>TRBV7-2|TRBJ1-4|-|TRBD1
CASSSATGTAINEKLFF
TGTGCCAGCAGCTCCGCAACAGGGACAGCCATTAATGAAAAACTGTTTTTT
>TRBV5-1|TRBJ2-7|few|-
CASSYGPDGGRYEQYF
TGCGCCAGCAGCTACGGTCCCGACGGGGGGCGTTACGAGCAGTACTTC
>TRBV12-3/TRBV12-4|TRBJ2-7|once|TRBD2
CASSPLAAGPYEQYF
TGTGCCAGCAGCCCCCTAGCGGCTGGGCCCTACGAGCAGTACTTC
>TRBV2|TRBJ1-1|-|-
CARNGRGTEAFF
TGTGCCAGAAATGGGCGGGGTACTGAAGCTTTCTTT
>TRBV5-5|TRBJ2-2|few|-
CASSFSMSSGTGELFF
TGTGCCAGCAGCTTTTCAATGTCTAGTGGCACCGGGGAGCTGTTTTTT
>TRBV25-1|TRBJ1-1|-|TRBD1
CASAPNRGNTEAFF
TGTGCCAGCGCTCCTAACAGGGGGAACACTGAAGCTTTCTTT
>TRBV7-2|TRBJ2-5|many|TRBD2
CASSLDPPSGYFRETQYF
TGTGCCAGCAGCTTAGATCCGCCTAGCGGATACTTCCGAGAGACCCAGTACTTC
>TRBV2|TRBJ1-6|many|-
CASNGRANSPLHF
TGTGCCAGCAACGGACGGGCGAATTCACCCCTCCACTTT
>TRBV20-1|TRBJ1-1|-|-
CSARWNTGAFF
TGCAGTGCCAGATGGAACACTGGAGCTTTCTTT
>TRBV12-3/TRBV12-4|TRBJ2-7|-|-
CASSSPGEPTEQYF
TGTGCCAGCAGTAGTCCGGGGGAGCCAACCGAGCAGTACTTC
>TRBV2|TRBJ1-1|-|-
CASSYSSGKGANTEAFF
TGTGCCAGCAGTTACTCGAGTGGTAAAGGGGCCAACACTGAAGCTTTCTTT
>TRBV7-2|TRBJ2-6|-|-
CASSLGVVEGANVLSF
TGTGCCAGCAGCTTAGGGGTCGTGGAAGGGGCCAACGTCCTGTCTTTC
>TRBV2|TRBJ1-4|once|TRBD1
CASTRDRNTEKLFF
TGTGCCAGCACCCGGGACAGGAACACTGAAAAACTGTTTTTT
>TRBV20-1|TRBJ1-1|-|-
CSALPGVMNTEAFF
TGCAGTGCCTTACCCGGGGTTATGAACACTGAAGCTTTCTTT
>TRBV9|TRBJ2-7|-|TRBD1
CASSHTGQAYEQYF
TGTGCCAGCAGCCATACGGGACAGGCCTACGAGCAGTACTTC
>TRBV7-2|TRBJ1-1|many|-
CASSFLTEAFF
TGTGCCAGCAGCTTTTTAACTGAAGCTTTCTTT
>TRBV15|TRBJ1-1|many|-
CATSRDRAAPEAFF
TGTGCCACCAGCAGAGATAGGGCAGCTCCTGAAGCTTTCTTT
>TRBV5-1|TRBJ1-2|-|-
CASSKDPNYGYTF
TGCGCCAGCAGCAAGGACCCTAACTATGGCTACACCTTC
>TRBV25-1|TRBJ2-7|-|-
CASSRIGGINEQYF
TGTGCCAGCAGTCGAATCGGAGGGATCAACGAGCAGTACTTC
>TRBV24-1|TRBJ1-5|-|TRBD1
CATSATRQGNQPQHF
TGTGCCACCAGTGCTACAAGACAGGGGAATCAGCCCCAGCATTTT
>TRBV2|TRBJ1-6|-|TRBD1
CASSRRGQGGSPLHF
TGTGCCAGCAGCCGTAGGGGACAGGGTGGATCACCCCTCCACTTT
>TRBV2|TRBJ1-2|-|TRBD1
CATQPMGQGDGYTF
TGTGCCACCCAACCGATGGGACAGGGTGATGGCTACACCTTC
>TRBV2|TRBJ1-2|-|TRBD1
CASSYRRQGARYGYTF
TGTGCCAGCAGTTACAGGAGACAGGGGGCCCGGTATGGCTACACCTTC
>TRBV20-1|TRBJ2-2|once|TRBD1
CSARGGQGGANTGELFF
TGCAGTGCTAGAGGGGGACAGGGGGGCGCGAACACCGGGGAGCTGTTTTTT
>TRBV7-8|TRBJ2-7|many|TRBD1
CASSSSGQGVYEQYF
TGTGCCAGCAGCTCGTCGGGACAGGGGGTCTACGAGCAGTACTTC
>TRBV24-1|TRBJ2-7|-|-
CATSDPPDSYEQCF
TGTGCCACCAGTGACCCCCCGGACAGCTACGAGCAGTGCTTC
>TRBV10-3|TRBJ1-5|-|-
CASNGSRSHSNQPQHF
TGTGCCAGCAATGGGTCGCGGAGCCATAGCAATCAGCCCCAGCATTTT
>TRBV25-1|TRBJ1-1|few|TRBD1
CASSEPGQGEAFF
TGTGCCAGCAGTGAACCGGGACAGGGTGAAGCTTTCTTT
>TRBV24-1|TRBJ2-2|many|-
CATSDLWPNTGELFF
TGTGCCACCAGTGATTTGTGGCCTAACACCGGGGAGCTGTTTTTT
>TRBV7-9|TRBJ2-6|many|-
CASSSDRSGANVLTF
TGTGCCAGCAGCTCCGACAGGTCTGGGGCCAACGTCCTGACTTTC
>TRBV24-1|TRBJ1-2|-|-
CASTQDRFNYGYTF
TGTGCCAGCACCCAGGACAGATTTAACTATGGCTACACCTTC
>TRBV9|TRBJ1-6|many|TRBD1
CASSSTGANSPLHF
TGTGCCAGCAGCTCGACAGGGGCAAATTCACCCCTCCACTTT
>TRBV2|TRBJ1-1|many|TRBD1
CASREGDRETEAFF
TGTGCCAGCAGGGAGGGGGACAGGGAGACTGAAGCTTTCTTT
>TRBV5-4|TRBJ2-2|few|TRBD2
CASSFQREGVGELFF
TGTGCCAGCAGCTTTCAGCGGGAGGGTGTCGGGGAGCTGTTTTTT
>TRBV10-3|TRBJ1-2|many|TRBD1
CAISERQGGYGYTF
TGTGCCATCAGTGAGAGACAGGGCGGCTATGGCTACACCTTC
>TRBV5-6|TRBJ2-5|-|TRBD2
CASSFGLAGGWKETQYF
TGTGCCAGCAGCTTTGGTCTAGCGGGAGGGTGGAAAGAGACCCAGTACTTC
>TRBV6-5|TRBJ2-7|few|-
CASSYSKGSYEQYF
TGTGCCAGCAGTTACTCGAAGGGCAGCTACGAGCAGTACTTC
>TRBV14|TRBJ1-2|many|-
CASSPAGPAGNTF
TGTGCCAGCAGCCCCGCGGGACCGGCCGGAAACACCTTC
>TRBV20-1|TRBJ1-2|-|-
CSAGQGLSIGSYTF
TGCAGTGCTGGCCAAGGACTATCGATTGGTAGCTACACCTTC
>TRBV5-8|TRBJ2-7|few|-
CASSLTASQPYEQYF
TGTGCCAGCAGCTTGACTGCGAGTCAACCCTACGAGCAGTACTTC
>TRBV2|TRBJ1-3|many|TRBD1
CASSDVSGGGGNTIYF
TGTGCCAGCAGTGACGTATCAGGGGGAGGTGGAAACACCATATATTTT
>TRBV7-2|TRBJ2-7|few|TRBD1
CASSQVTGTGFYEQYF
TGTGCCAGCAGCCAAGTAACCGGGACAGGATTCTACGAGCAGTACTTC
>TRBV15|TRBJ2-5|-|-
CATSRYRVEETQYF
TGTGCCACCAGTAGATACAGGGTTGAAGAGACCCAGTACTTC
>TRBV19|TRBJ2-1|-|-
CASSIVDGNYNEQFF
TGTGCCAGTAGTATAGTGGACGGGAACTACAATGAGCAGTTCTTC